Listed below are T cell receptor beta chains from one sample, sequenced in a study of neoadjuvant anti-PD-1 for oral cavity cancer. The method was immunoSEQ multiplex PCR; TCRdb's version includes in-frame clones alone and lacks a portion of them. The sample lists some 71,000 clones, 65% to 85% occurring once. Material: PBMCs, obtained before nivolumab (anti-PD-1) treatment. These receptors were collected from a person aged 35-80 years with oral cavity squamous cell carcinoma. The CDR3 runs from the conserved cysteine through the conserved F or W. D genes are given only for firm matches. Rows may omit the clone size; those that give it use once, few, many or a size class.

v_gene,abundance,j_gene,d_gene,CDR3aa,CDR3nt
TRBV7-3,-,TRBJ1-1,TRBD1,CASSSSPGQLNTEAFF,TGTGCCAGCAGCTCGTCACCGGGACAGCTGAACACTGAAGCTTTCTTT
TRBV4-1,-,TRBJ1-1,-,CASSQEGARPNTEAFF,TGCGCCAGCAGCCAAGAAGGGGCCAGGCCGAACACTGAAGCTTTCTTT
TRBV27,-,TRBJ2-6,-,CASRYRQASGANVLTF,TGTGCCAGCAGATACCGGCAGGCCTCTGGGGCCAACGTCCTGACTTTC
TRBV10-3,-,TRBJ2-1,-,CAIRTGINEQFF,TGTGCCATCAGGACCGGGATCAATGAGCAGTTCTTC
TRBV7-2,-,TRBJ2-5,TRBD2,CASSARLAGWRETQYF,TGTGCCAGCAGCGCCAGACTAGCGGGGTGGAGAGAGACCCAGTACTTC
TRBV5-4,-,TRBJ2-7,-,CASSLAPRGAFEQYF,TGTGCCAGCAGCTTGGCTCCTCGTGGGGCGTTCGAGCAGTACTTC
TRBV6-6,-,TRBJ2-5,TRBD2,CASSSLSGTQETQYF,TGTGCCAGCAGTTCATTGAGCGGGACCCAAGAGACCCAGTACTTC
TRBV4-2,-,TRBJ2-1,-,CASSQLGVDNEQFF,TGTGCCAGCAGCCAATTAGGGGTGGACAATGAGCAGTTCTTC
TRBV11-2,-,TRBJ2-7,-,CASSTTDTGIYEQYF,TGTGCCAGCAGCACAACCGACACAGGGATATACGAGCAGTACTTC
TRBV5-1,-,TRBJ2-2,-,CASSLYLRSGLFF,TGCGCCAGCAGCTTGTACCTCAGGAGTGGGCTGTTTTTT
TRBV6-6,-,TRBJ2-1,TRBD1,CASSNPGTGGYEQFF,TGTGCCAGCAGTAACCCCGGGACAGGGGGTTATGAGCAGTTCTTC
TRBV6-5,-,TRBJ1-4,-,CASLGTGKLFF,TGTGCCAGTCTAGGGACTGGAAAACTGTTTTTT
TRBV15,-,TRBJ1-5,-,CATSSDRLNQPQHF,TGTGCCACCAGCAGCGACAGGCTTAATCAGCCCCAGCATTTT
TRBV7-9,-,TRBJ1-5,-,CASSLWSVREDNQPQHF,TGTGCCAGCAGCTTATGGAGTGTGAGGGAGGACAATCAGCCCCAGCATTTT
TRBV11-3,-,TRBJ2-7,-,CASSSGPSEQYF,TGTGCCAGCAGCTCCGGCCCGAGCGAGCAGTACTTC
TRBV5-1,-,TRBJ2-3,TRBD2,CASSWGLAGAGDTQYF,TGCGCCAGCAGCTGGGGACTAGCGGGAGCTGGAGATACGCAGTATTTT
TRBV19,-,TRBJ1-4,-,CASSGLAATNEKLFF,TGTGCCAGTAGTGGTTTGGCAGCCACGAATGAAAAACTGTTTTTT
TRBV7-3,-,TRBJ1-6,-,CASSLLYNSPLHF,TGTGCCAGCAGCTTACTCTATAATTCACCCCTCCACTTT
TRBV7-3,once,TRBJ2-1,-,CASSSPWGEHEQFF,TGTGCCAGCAGCTCTCCCTGGGGGGAACATGAGCAGTTCTTC
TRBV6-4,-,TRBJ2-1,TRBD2,CASSEAGGGRNEQFF,TGTGCCAGCAGTGAAGCGGGAGGTGGTAGGAATGAGCAGTTCTTC
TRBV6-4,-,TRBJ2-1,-,CASPFLNEQFF,TGTGCCAGCCCGTTTTTGAATGAGCAGTTCTTC
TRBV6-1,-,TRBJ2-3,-,CASSEGFGMADTQYF,TGTGCCAGCAGTGAGGGGTTCGGGATGGCAGATACGCAGTATTTT